In its sample, the clone carrying this T cell receptor beta chain was seen a few times. The data are from a study of T cells in Graves' hyperthyroidism and ophthalmopathy. The CDR3 loop spans 15 amino acids. The V and J ends lost 4 bases and 3 bases respectively, with 15 bases between them. Per the germline V gene, CDR1 is LNHDA and CDR2 is SQIVND (reference sequence). Researchers took RNA transcripts and amplified the TCR beta CDR3 regions from them. Researchers ran a first-round RT-PCR on the TCR CDR3 using the HTBI primer set. Each CDR3 protein is one row after TCRdb ran MiXCR on the multiplex PCR reads. Of some 510,000 distinct CDR3 sequences in the sample, roughly 46% were seen once.

The chain has TRBV19 and TRBJ1-2; D possibly corresponds to TRBD1 (5 bases). The clonotype was recovered from a woman aged 18-29 years with Graves' hyperthyroidism. Source material: peripheral blood or thyroid tissue (not recorded which). This chain's CDR3 is CASSKHGGVDYGYTF. CDR3 coding DNA: TGTGCCAGTAGTAAGCACGGGGGTGTGGACTATGGCTACACCTTC.